Listed below are T cell receptor beta chains from one sample, sequenced in a study of regulatory T cells in long-lasting Graves disease. From the multiplex PCR reads, TCRdb called clonotypes with MiXCR, one entry per CDR3 protein. In the table there are 350,000 to 500,000 distinct CDR3 sequences, around a fifth of which are singletons. The material was peripheral blood mononuclear cells (PBMCs), obtained when the disease was refractory, from a patient treated with antithyroid drugs. These TCRs come from a female donor with Graves disease. CDR3s include the opening cysteine and the closing phenylalanine or tryptophan. Each record gives: D gene, J gene, V gene, CDR3 length, clone size, CDR3 DNA, CDR3 protein. D genes are given only for firm matches. Clone size is stated in some rows and not others, as once, few, many or a class when expanded.

- TRBJ2-7 TRBV13 14 - TGTGCCAGCAGCCGCCGGGAGCGATCCTACGAGCAGTACTTC CASSRRERSYEQYF
- TRBJ2-7 TRBV28 11 many TGTGCCAGCAGCCGAAACTACGAGCAGTACTTC CASSRNYEQYF
- TRBJ2-1 TRBV29-1 12 - TGCAGCGTCCGGGACCAAGACAATGAGCAGTTCTTC CSVRDQDNEQFF
TRBD1 TRBJ2-2 TRBV11-2 16 - TGTGCCAGCAGGGACAGGGCGGCCAAGGACACCGGGGAGCTGTTTTTT CASRDRAAKDTGELFF
- TRBJ2-2 TRBV9 16 - TGTGCCAGCACCGCGAGAAGCAAGGATGCCGGCGGGGAGCTGTTTTTT CASTARSKDAGGELFF
TRBD1 TRBJ2-5 TRBV5-4 16 many TGTGCCAGCAGCGCCAGCTGGACAGGGGGATTGGAGACCCAGTACTTC CASSASWTGGLETQYF
- TRBJ2-7 TRBV27 14 many TGTGCCAGCAAGACCGGGACACGAGCCTACGAGCAGTACTTC CASKTGTRAYEQYF
- TRBJ1-5 TRBV9 15 few TGTGCCAGCAGCGTCAGGGCGGACAGCAATCAGCCCCAGCATTTT CASSVRADSNQPQHF
- TRBJ1-4 TRBV20-1 13 - TGCAGTGCTCCAGGGGCGGCAGGTGAAAAACTGTTTTTT CSAPGAAGEKLFF
- TRBJ2-2 TRBV2 11 many TGTGCCAGGACTTTCACCGGGGAGCTGTTTTTT CARTFTGELFF
- TRBJ1-6 TRBV4-2 17 - TGTGCCAGCAGCCCGTACGGGCAGGCGATCTCTAATTCACCCCTCCACTTT CASSPYGQAISNSPLHF
TRBD2 TRBJ2-1 TRBV3-1 12 - TGTGCCAGCAGCTATACTAGCGGGAGGGAGTTCTTC CASSYTSGREFF
- TRBJ1-1 TRBV10-3 14 few TGTGCCATCAGTGAGACGGGACATGGGTTTGGAGCTTTCTTT CAISETGHGFGAFF
- TRBJ1-5 TRBV10-3 14 many TGTGCCATCAGTGGGAATTACGGCGATCAGCCCCAGCATTTT CAISGNYGDQPQHF
- TRBJ1-6 TRBV11-1 13 many TGTGCCAGCAGCTTTGGCGAGGGGACACCCCTCCACTTT CASSFGEGTPLHF
TRBD2 TRBJ2-5 TRBV2 16 many TGTGCCAGCAGTGAGGATAGCGGGAGAGGGGAAGAGACCCAGTACTTC CASSEDSGRGEETQYF
- TRBJ1-5 TRBV28 13 many TGCGCCAGCAGTTTTGGGCAGGCCCAGCCCCAGCATTTT CASSFGQAQPQHF
- TRBJ1-5 TRBV28 16 many TGTGCCAGCAGTCCTAGCCCCGGACGGAACAATCAGCCCCAGCATTTT CASSPSPGRNNQPQHF
TRBD1 TRBJ1-6 TRBV27 15 many TGTGCCAGCAGTCACGGGACAGGGGGGAATTCACCCCTCCACTTT CASSHGTGGNSPLHF
- TRBJ2-7 TRBV28 14 many TGTGCCAGCAGTTTACAGGAGACCCTCGGAGGGCAGTACTTC CASSLQETLGGQYF
TRBD1 TRBJ2-7 TRBV30 15 - TGTGCCTGGAGTGCCGGGACAGGGGTGTCATTCGAGCAGTACTTC CAWSAGTGVSFEQYF
TRBD1 TRBJ2-7 TRBV18 13 - TGTGCCAGCAGCGGACAGGGGGCCAACGAGCAGTACTTC CASSGQGANEQYF
TRBD2 TRBJ2-7 TRBV3-1 16 many TGTGCCAGCAGCCTAGGGAAGACTAGCGGGGTCTACGAGCAGTACTTC CASSLGKTSGVYEQYF
TRBD1 TRBJ2-4 TRBV20-1 12 - TGCAGTGCGGAAGGACAGGGGAAGGGTAAGGGCTTC CSAEGQGKGKGF
TRBD1 TRBJ2-2 TRBV9 15 - TGTGCCAGCAGCTCGGGACAGGGCGACACCGGGGAGCTGTTTTTT CASSSGQGDTGELFF
- TRBJ1-1 TRBV27 14 - TGTACCAGCAGCCGAAACACCCGGAACACTGAAGCTTTCTTT CTSSRNTRNTEAFF
- TRBJ2-5 TRBV12-3/TRBV12-4 13 many TGTGCCAGCAGTTTAACCCTCTGGGAGACCCAGTACTTC CASSLTLWETQYF
- TRBJ1-2 TRBV5-4 15 - TGTGCCAGCAGCTCGAACAGTGTAGCTAACTATGGCTACACCTTC CASSSNSVANYGYTF
- TRBJ1-1 TRBV6-5 16 few TGTGCCAGCAGTTACTCGAGTGGGCTGGAGAACACTGAAGCTTTCTTT CASSYSSGLENTEAFF
- TRBJ1-1 TRBV6-2/TRBV6-3 15 - TGTGCCAGCAGTTACGGGGGACGGGACCCCACTGAAGCTTTCTTT CASSYGGRDPTEAFF
TRBD1 TRBJ1-1 TRBV29-1 14 many TGCAGCGTTGTAGGCTCGGGACAGGTCGTTGAAGCTTTCTTT CSVVGSGQVVEAFF
- TRBJ2-1 TRBV11-1 16 few TGTGCCAGCAGCTTAGTGTGGGGAGTGAGTTACAATGAGCAGTTCTTC CASSLVWGVSYNEQFF
TRBD1 TRBJ1-6 TRBV25-1 15 few TGTGCCAGCAGTGCCGAACAGGGGGTTTTTTCACCCCTCCACTTT CASSAEQGVFSPLHF
TRBD1 TRBJ2-1 TRBV20-1 13 - TGCAGTGCCAACCCGACAGGGTTCGATGAGCAGTTCTTC CSANPTGFDEQFF
TRBD1 TRBJ1-5 TRBV6-1 15 many TGTGCCACCCGGGACAGTCGATGGCCGAATCAGCCCCAGCATTTT CATRDSRWPNQPQHF
TRBD1 TRBJ2-5 TRBV6-1 14 many TGTGCCAGCAGACCTGACAGGGATGGAGAGACCCAGTACTTC CASRPDRDGETQYF
- TRBJ2-7 TRBV11-2 15 - TGTGCCAGCAGCCATGATATTGGGTGGCGCAACGAGCAGTACTTC CASSHDIGWRNEQYF
- TRBJ2-7 TRBV20-1 12 few TGCAGTGCTAGAGAGGCCGCATACGAGCAGTACTTC CSAREAAYEQYF
TRBD2 TRBJ2-7 TRBV4-1 16 - TGCGCCAGCAGCCAAGAATCCAGCGGGGTTTACTACGAGCAGTACTTC CASSQESSGVYYEQYF
- TRBJ1-2 TRBV3-1 15 many TGTGCCAGCAGCCAAACGGACTTTTCCAACTATGGCTACACCTTC CASSQTDFSNYGYTF
- TRBJ1-4 TRBV7-9 15 few TGTGCCAGCAGCTTCTCGGGGGGGGCGAATGAAAAACTGTTTTTT CASSFSGGANEKLFF
- TRBJ1-3 TRBV10-3 13 - TGTGCCATCAAGGGGAGCTCTGGAAACACCATATATTTT CAIKGSSGNTIYF
- TRBJ1-6 TRBV20-1 15 few TGCAGTGCTAGCCCCCCGGGTGGGCTTGATTCACCCCTCCACTTT CSASPPGGLDSPLHF
- TRBJ2-5 TRBV2 13 many TGTGCCAGCAGCGATGTGGGGGAAGAGACCCAGTACTTC CASSDVGEETQYF